This T cell receptor beta chain was observed in a study of human T cells and chemical hapten exposure (dated by TCRdb to the early 2020s). Concerning the study at large: For sensitization, 2% DPC in acetone was applied to a roughly 2 cm by roughly 2 cm area of upper inner arm skin. Patients additionally received weekly therapeutic DPC doses to the scalp throughout the roughly 24-week study period. Patch testing on the upper back used Finn chambers containing 0.01% DPC, with scoring done after 6 days according to International Contact Dermatitis Research Group standards. The study tracked peripheral blood TCR repertoire changes in vivo during primary and secondary sensitization to the hapten diphenylcyclopropenone (DPC) in alopecia patients. Most of the patients in the cohort were female, and the cohort covered alopecia areata with under or over 50% scalp involvement, alopecia totalis and alopecia universalis. Some 29 alopecia patients gave blood for TCR sequencing at one to four time points (pre-sensitization, 2, 6 and 24 weeks). Libraries were combined into a pool for sequencing, and differences in TCR yield between samples came mainly from small differences in library volumes within the pool. Blood samples were taken from patients before sensitization (week 0) and then at 2, 6 and about 24 weeks after DPC sensitization.

The time point label of this sample denotes: patch test 3, about 24 weeks after DPC sensitization. According to the study, the label for this sample's treatment or condition signals: therapeutic diphenylcyclopropenone sensitization with weekly scalp DPC. At each patch-test visit, blood was drawn before the patch test was applied. To be eligible, patients had to be aged 18 to 70, diagnosed with alopecia and judged suitable for DPC therapy, while pregnant patients were excluded. Total RNA was extracted from unfractionated whole blood collected in Tempus Blood RNA tubes. Details on this clonotype: Its recognized antigen is unknown. The record has no base qualities; no much larger clone is one base away.

The method behind the library was RACE. Sequencing took place on a NextSeq 500. During library preparation, unique molecular identifiers were attached to individual cDNA molecules so that TCRs could be counted quantitatively and reproducibly. For every blood RNA sample, sequencing covered both the TCR alpha and TCR beta chains. For the original study's pipeline: The median number of TCRs per sample was over 95,000, ranging from about 23,224 to 750,000. V, J and CDR3 annotation of the TCR reads was carried out using the Decombinator software suite. For PS versus PT1 abundance plots, all samples were subsampled to the same number of TCRs (28,000). TCRs were defined as expanded if absent before sensitization and observed at least eight times at the 2-week time point. TCRdb reprocessing: public reads trimmed at Q25 with fastp, clones called with MiXCR, in-frame beta chains kept. Here each entry gathers all rows of one CDR3 protein and keeps the most common genes and DNA. The V and J calls come from TCRdb's annotation, not from the publication. The sample data list some 89,000 distinct CDR3 sequences, and roughly a quarter of these were observed just once. Around 10% of the sample comes from the top ten.

After removal of 7 bases from V and 6 bases from J, the junction retains 2 bases not matched to a gene. The CDR1 and CDR2 encoded by the germline V gene (reference sequence) are MNHNY and SVGAGI. The CDR3 covers 13 residues, taking in both the cysteine and the phenylalanine. Kept here is only the CDR3 DNA, which spans 39 bases and is read in frame from base 1. General findings and caveats noted by the study authors: Because all patients had alopecia, a presumed autoimmune disease, the immune response of the patients might differ from that of healthy individuals. After repeated subsampling, the strength of the expansion versus patch-test correlation and the threshold at which it became significant changed. The number of PT1 expanded TCRs positively correlated with patch test score, significant at thresholds 8, 16 and 32 but not 4. DPC sensitization did not change the number of TCRs with a frequency above 1 in 1000, and there was no evidence of changes in global repertoire structure. Expanded TCRs formed significantly more large CDR3 similarity clusters than pre-sensitization or healthy control sets, consistent with antigen-driven responses.

The chain is assembled from TRBV6-6 and TRBJ1-6; TRBD1 fits 8 bases in the junction. The sample consisted of whole blood, taken in connection with sensitization to the hapten diphenylcyclopropenone (DPC). The clonotype originates from a man aged 35-49 years with alopecia areata. Some clones in this sample may be carry-over from other donors' samples. The DNA sequence reads TGTGCCAGCACCGGACAGGGTAATTCACCCCTCCACTTT. Translated, this is CASTGQGNSPLHF.